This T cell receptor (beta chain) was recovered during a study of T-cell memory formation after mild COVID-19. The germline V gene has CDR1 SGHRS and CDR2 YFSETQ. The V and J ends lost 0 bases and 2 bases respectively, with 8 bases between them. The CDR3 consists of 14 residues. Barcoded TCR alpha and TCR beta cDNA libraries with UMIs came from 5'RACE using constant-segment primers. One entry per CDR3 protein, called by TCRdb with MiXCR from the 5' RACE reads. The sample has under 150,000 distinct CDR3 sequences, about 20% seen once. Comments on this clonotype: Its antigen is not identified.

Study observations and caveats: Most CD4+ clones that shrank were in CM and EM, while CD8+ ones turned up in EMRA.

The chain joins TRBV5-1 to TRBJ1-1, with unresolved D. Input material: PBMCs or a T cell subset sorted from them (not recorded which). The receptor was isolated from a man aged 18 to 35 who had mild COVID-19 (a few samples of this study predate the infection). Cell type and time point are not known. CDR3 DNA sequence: TGCGCCAGCAGCTTGGAATGGCCAAACACTGAAGCTTTCTTT. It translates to CASSLEWPNTEAFF.